This T cell receptor beta chain was captured by sequencing in a study of blood T cells in healthy people across ages (dated by TCRdb to 2015 to 2017). With regard to the full study: In model experiments, roughly one uniquely barcoded TCR beta cDNA molecule per two T cells was captured by template switching. Age-related changes in TCR beta repertoire diversity were measured in the study by deep sequencing normalized with unique cDNA molecular identifiers. Four age groups were formed from the donors: young (average approximately 15 years), middle-aged (around 40), aged (62) and long-lived (82). To avoid experimental bias, donors of different ages were distributed randomly across sequencing lanes. Two additional independent replicas of 1 million unique cDNA reads from the same blood draw were analyzed for two donors (one aged 18 to 30 and one aged 80 or older).

Relative to germline, V is 2 bases shorter and J is 5 bases shorter, with 12 bases between their ends. The CDR3 sequence holds 14 residues, the cysteine and phenylalanine included. Only the CDR3 region is kept as DNA, spanning 42 bases read in frame from base 1. CDR1 SEHNR and CDR2 FQNEAQ were looked up in the germline V gene (reference sequence). The 40 or so donors, aged 6 to 90 years, were systemically healthy Caucasian individuals from Russia. Around 10 milliliters of peripheral blood were drawn from each donor into EDTA-treated Vacutainer tubes. Ficoll-Paque density-gradient centrifugation was used to isolate PBMCs, with at least 6.5 million per sample. Trizol reagent was used to extract total RNA from the PBMCs, yielding at least 6 micrograms per sample. The percentages of naive CD45RAhigh/CD27high T cells were determined by flow cytometry on a PBMC aliquot from every donor. With regard to this clonotype: Its antigen is currently not known. The record has no base qualities; no much larger clone is one base away.

The investigation overall reported the following: Total diversity estimates from one million sequenced T cells were considered lower bounds and underestimates. Observed TCR beta diversity per million T cells fell roughly linearly with age, and a significant reduction was already apparent by age around 40. The long-lived group showed more naive CD4+ T cells, fewer expanded clones and increased TCR diversity than the aged group, suggesting age selection. A strong correlation was found between observed TCR beta diversity and the percentage of naive T cells measured by flow cytometry. Because profiling used bulk unsorted PBMCs, naive and antigen-experienced compartments could not be compared conclusively. The CMV infection status of donors was not known, potentially confounding age-related changes in expanded clonotypes.

Libraries were made using 5' RACE. Instrument on record: Illumina HiSeq 2500. A second roughly 6 to 11 cycle PCR used a sample-barcoded 5' primer and a J-beta primer mix. Each TCR beta cDNA molecule received a unique molecular identifier from a template-switch 5' adaptor carrying 12 random nucleotides. At least 3 million CDR3-containing paired-end reads were obtained from each sample. The Mint cDNA synthesis kit, primed by a TRBC-specific oligonucleotide, was used to synthesize first-strand cDNA from all RNA. Following uracil-DNA glycosylase treatment, all cDNA underwent a first 18-cycle PCR with the universal primers M1SS and BC2_uni_R. Concerning the study's data processing: For normalization, 1 million high-quality reads, each with a distinct molecular identifier, were randomly selected from each sample. Reads with shared molecular identifiers were discarded instead of being binned into consensus sequences. MiTCR, run with a Q25 quality threshold and the strictest error-elimination algorithm, handled CDR3 identification, clonotype clustering and error correction. A nonparametric unseen species model with Euler transformation was used to estimate lower-bound total TCR beta diversity. TCRdb's own reprocessing of the public reads used fastp at Q25 and MiXCR and kept productive beta chains. Duplicate CDR3 protein sequences are folded into a single record with the most common DNA and genes. TCRdb's processing, not the study's, gives the V and J calls here. Across this sample there are 1.5 million to 2 million distinct CDR3 sequences, with around 50% seen only once. The ten most abundant clones make up roughly 2.1% of the sample.

The receptor's source is a woman between 35 and 50 years old in good health. Specimen: blood. The V and J segments used are TRBV7-9 and TRBJ1-2; a confident D gene designation cannot be given. The base sequence is TGTGCCAGCAGCTTAAAGACGGAGGGATATGGCTACACCTTC. Translated, it gives CASSLKTEGYGYTF. Here the CDR3 is joined to the reference TRBV7-9 and TRBJ1-2 genes, and the full variable domain is: DTGVSQNPRHKITKRGQNVTFRCDPISEHNRLYWYRQTLGQGPEFLTYFQNEAQLEKSRLLSDRFSAERPKGSFSTLEIQRTEQGDSAMYLCASSLKTEGYGYTFGSGTRLTVV.